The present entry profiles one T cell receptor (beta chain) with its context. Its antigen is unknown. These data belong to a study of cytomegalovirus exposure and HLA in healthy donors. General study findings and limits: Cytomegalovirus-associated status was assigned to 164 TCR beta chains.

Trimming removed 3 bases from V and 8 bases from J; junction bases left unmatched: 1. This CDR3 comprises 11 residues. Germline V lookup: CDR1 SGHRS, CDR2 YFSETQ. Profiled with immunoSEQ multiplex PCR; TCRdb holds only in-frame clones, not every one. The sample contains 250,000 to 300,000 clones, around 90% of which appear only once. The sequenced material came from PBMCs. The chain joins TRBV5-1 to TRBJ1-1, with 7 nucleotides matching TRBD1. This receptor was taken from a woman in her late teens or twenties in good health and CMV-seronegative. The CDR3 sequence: CASSWGQEAFF. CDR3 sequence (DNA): TGCGCCAGCAGCTGGGGACAGGAAGCTTTCTTT.